This T cell receptor (beta chain) is from a study of T cell changes during pregnancy in multiple sclerosis. The CDR3 is 14 amino acids. The V gene lost 3 bases and the J gene lost 5 bases, with 13 bases spanning the gap. In germline, CDR1 is SGDLS, CDR2 YYNGEE. The protocol was immunoSEQ multiplex PCR, while the TCRdb copy is restricted to in-frame clones and leaves out a portion. The repertoire consists of some 120,000 clones, with around nine tenths occurring once and the leading ten covering about 1.6%. The starting material was peripheral blood, obtained in the third trimester of pregnancy. The J gene is TRBJ2-3, the V gene TRBV9; D is possibly TRBD2 (6 bases). The origin of this receptor is a female donor with multiple sclerosis, enrolled in a pregnancy study. The CDR3 protein is CASSDTPGVDTQYF. The CDR3 DNA is TGTGCCAGCAGCGATACCCCGGGGGTAGATACGCAGTATTTT.